These 22 T cell receptor beta chains were all obtained from the same sample, sequenced in a study of blood T cell repertoires in COVID-19. Measured with immunoSEQ multiplex PCR; TCRdb has only the in-frame clones, and not every one. The table shows about 200,000 clones, with about 80% occurring only once. What was sequenced was PBMCs or T cells enriched from blood (not recorded which). These receptors all stem from a woman between 50 and 59 years old who had been exposed to COVID-19.

The chain uses TRBV27 and TRBJ1-5; tentative D call: TRBD1 (5 bases). V was clipped by 10 bases and J by 2 bases, with 15 bases between them. The CDR3 consists of 14 residues. Germline V gene sequence: CDR1 MNHEY, CDR2 SMNVEV (reference sequence). This chain's CDR3 is CAIGGGGRNQPQHF. The CDR3 nucleotides read TGTGCCATCGGGGGGGGAGGGCGCAATCAGCCCCAGCATTTT.

The CDR3 nucleotides are TGTGCCAGCAGCGACAGTGCTCATGAAAAACTGTTTTTT. This sequence encodes CASSDSAHEKLFF. The rearrangement joins TRBV2 to TRBJ1-4, with D perhaps matching TRBD1 (5 bases). V was clipped by 6 bases and J by 6 bases, with 11 bases between them. The CDR3 runs to 13 residues. Germline V gene data show CDR1 as SNHLY and CDR2 as FYNNEI.

The count of this clone is one. The chain carries TRBV6-2 or TRBV6-3 and TRBJ1-1; no firm D call. The CDR3 has 11 amino acids. The V end lost 4 bases, the J end lost 11 bases, and 11 bases lay between the germline ends. In germline, CDR1 is MNHEY, CDR2 SVGEGT. The CDR3 is CASSLTGKAFF. In DNA, the CDR3 is TGTGCCAGCAGTTTAACGGGGAAGGCTTTCTTT.

This clone appeared a few times. The chain carries TRBV7-2 and TRBJ2-3; 7 nucleotides match TRBD2. Germline V gene data show CDR1 as SGHTA and CDR2 as FQGNSA. This CDR3 has 13 residues. J gave up 4 bases and V 6 bases, and 4 bases lay outside the gene matches. Written as DNA, the CDR3 is TGTGCCAGCAGTGGACTAGGGGCAGATACGCAGTATTTT. Amino acids: CASSGLGADTQYF.

This clone was seen more than once but under ten times. The rearrangement uses TRBV28 and TRBJ1-1; 9 positions agree with TRBD1. Germline V gene sequence: CDR1 MDHEN, CDR2 SYDVKM. Germline trimming cut 7 bases from V and 12 bases from J; bases unmatched to any gene: 9. The CDR3 spans 12 residues. The DNA for the CDR3 is TGTGCCAGCAAGGGACAGGGCCGGAGATCTTTCTTT. It is translated as CASKGQGRRSFF.

The J gene is TRBJ1-2, the V gene TRBV29-1; TRBD1 matches 9 bases. Germline loops: CDR1 SQVTM, CDR2 ANQGSEA. Trimming cost V 4 bases and J 6 bases; bases outside gene matches: 9. The CDR3 runs to 14 residues. For the CDR3, the DNA is TGCAGCGTTGGTTTCGGCACAGGGGGCAATGGCTACACCTTC. It is translated as CSVGFGTGGNGYTF.

J is TRBJ2-7 and V is TRBV28, with TRBD1 identical over 10 bases. The germline gives CDR1 MDHEN, CDR2 SYDVKM. After removal of 4 bases from V and 3 bases from J, the junction contained 6 bases not matched to a gene. CDR3 length: 15 amino acids. The CDR3, as DNA: TGTGCCAGCAGTTCTGGGACAGGGGTGCTCTACGAGCAGTACTTC. Translation: CASSSGTGVLYEQYF.

V gene TRBV2 combines with J gene TRBJ1-5, with D tentatively TRBD1 (5 bases). Germline V gene sequence: CDR1 SNHLY, CDR2 FYNNEI. Between the trimmed V and J ends, which lost 7 bases and 0 bases, there was a span of 25 bases. This CDR3 comprises 19 residues. This CDR3 reads CASIPGRGMVGSSNQPQHF. The CDR3 DNA follows: TGTGCCAGCATCCCGGGCCGGGGGATGGTAGGTAGTAGCAATCAGCCCCAGCATTTT.

The V and J genes are TRBV12-3 or TRBV12-4 and TRBJ1-1; the D is unclear. This CDR3 is built from 12 residues. V shed 6 bases and J shed 4 bases, with 9 bases lying between them. DNA of the CDR3: TGTGCCAGCAGCAAAATTTTCACTGAAGCTTTCTTT. Translation gives CASSKIFTEAFF.

This rearrangement joins TRBV3-1 (or the pseudogene TRBV3-2) to TRBJ2-1, with D perhaps matching TRBD1 (5 bases). The CDR3 runs 19 residues. V gave up 0 bases and J gave up 7 bases, with 25 bases separating them. CDR1 is LGHDT, CDR2 YNNKEL, per germline (reference sequence). The CDR3 region has the DNA TGTGCCAGCAGCCAAGATGGGGCCAGCCCGCCTATTCAACTTAATGAGCAGTTCTTC. Protein sequence: CASSQDGASPPIQLNEQFF.

The CDR3 loop reads CASSVQTGGNEKLFF. The CDR3 nucleotides read TGTGCCAGCAGTGTACAGACAGGGGGAAATGAAAAACTGTTTTTT. This sequence joins TRBV28 and TRBJ1-4, with 9 positions matching TRBD1. Per germline, CDR1 MDHEN and CDR2 SYDVKM. This CDR3 is built from 15 residues. Germline trimming cut 5 bases from V and 5 bases from J; bases unmatched to any gene: 6. Full variable domain (rest looked up from reference TRBV28 and TRBJ1-4): DVKVTQSSRYLVKRTGEKVFLECVQDMDHENMFWYRQDPGLGLRLIYFSYDVKMKEKGDIPEGYSVSREKKERFSLILESASTNQTSMYLCASSVQTGGNEKLFFGSGTQLSVL.

The chain couples TRBV5-4 to TRBJ1-1; D is unclear. The CDR3 sequence is 14 residues long. The germline V gene encodes CDR1 SGHNT and CDR2 YYREEE (reference sequence). V lost 2 bases, J lost 11 bases, and 19 bases lay in between. CDR3 sequence (DNA): TGTGCCAGCAGCTTCCACCAACCACCCGACGGGGCTTTCTTT. Protein: CASSFHQPPDGAFF. Full variable domain (outside the CDR3, taken from reference TRBV5-4 and TRBJ1-1): ETGVTQSPTHLIKTRGQQVTLRCSSQSGHNTVSWYQQALGQGPQFIFQYYREEENGRGNFPPRFSGLQFPNYSSELNVNALELDDSALYLCASSFHQPPDGAFFGQGTRLTVV.

The chain joins TRBV5-6 to TRBJ1-5; D possibly corresponds to TRBD1 (5 bases). The germline V and J ends were trimmed by 4 bases and 3 bases, with 11 bases remaining between them. Per the germline V gene, CDR1 is SGHDT and CDR2 is YYEEEE. CDR3 length: 14 amino acids. The CDR3 reads CASSGGAVNQPQHF. The CDR3 region has the DNA TGTGCCAGCAGCGGCGGGGCAGTCAATCAGCCCCAGCATTTT.

This clone was counted a few times. This chain uses TRBV6-5 with TRBJ1-3; D is uncertain. Trimming stripped 6 bases from V and 4 bases from J, with 10 bases between. The V gene's germline CDR1 is MNHEY and CDR2 SVGAGI. The CDR3 has 13 residues. This CDR3 reads CASSLIQGNTIYF. CDR3 DNA: TGTGCCAGCAGCCTGATTCAGGGAAACACCATATATTTT.

V gene TRBV3-1 (or the pseudogene TRBV3-2) combines with J gene TRBJ2-2, with D possibly TRBD2 on 6 matching bases. Trimming removed 2 bases at V and 6 bases at J, with 10 bases between. Germline V CDR1 and CDR2: LGHDT, YNNKEL (reference sequence). This CDR3 has 14 residues. The CDR3 reads CASSQRGTPGELFF. The CDR3 coding sequence is TGTGCCAGCAGCCAACGGGGGACCCCCGGGGAGCTGTTTTTT.

This chain connects TRBV11-2 to TRBJ1-1; D unclear. The germline CDR1 and CDR2 sequences are SGHAT and FQNNGV. V lost 2 bases, J lost 4 bases, and 11 bases lay in between. CDR3 length: 14 amino acids. CDR3 nucleotide sequence: TGTGCCAGCAGCTTAAAGCTAGGAGGCACTGAAGCTTTCTTT. Protein: CASSLKLGGTEAFF.

This chain connects TRBV29-1 to TRBJ2-3; 7 nucleotides agree with TRBD1. From germline, CDR1 is SQVTM and CDR2 ANQGSEA. This CDR3 contains 12 residues. Unmatched junction bases numbered 4, after V lost 7 bases and J lost 3 bases. The CDR3 bases are TGCAGCGGAGACAGGGCAACAGATACGCAGTATTTT. It translates to CSGDRATDTQYF.

This CDR3 reads CASSYSRGTNYGYTF. CDR3 DNA: TGTGCCAGCAGTTACTCGAGAGGGACTAACTATGGCTACACCTTC. The chain is built from TRBV6-6 and TRBJ1-2; no reliable D call. Trimming took 0 bases from V and 0 from J, leaving 8 bases between them. The V gene's germline CDR1 is MNHNY and CDR2 SVGAGI (reference sequence). The CDR3 totals 15 residues.

This chain uses TRBV19 with TRBJ1-1, with TRBD1 identical over 7 bases. Looked up from germline, CDR1 is LNHDA and CDR2 is SQIVND (reference sequence). Losses at the gene ends were 9 bases for V and 1 base for J; bases not matched to a gene: 2. CDR3 length equals 12 residues. CDR3 DNA sequence: TGTGCCAGCAGGGGGAAGAACACTGAAGCTTTCTTT. Protein product: CASRGKNTEAFF.

The chain employs TRBV20-1 and TRBJ1-1; possibly TRBD1 for D (6 bases). The germline V gene encodes CDR1 DFQATT and CDR2 SNEGSKA (reference sequence). This CDR3 contains 12 residues. With 3 bases removed from V and 3 bases from J, the gap between germline ends came to 8 bases. CDR3 DNA sequence: TGCAGTGCTAGTAAGGGGGACACTGAAGCTTTCTTT. Translated: CSASKGDTEAFF.

This sequence joins TRBV29-1 and TRBJ1-1; TRBD1 might be the D (6 bases). This CDR3 contains 12 residues. V gave up 5 bases and J gave up 10 bases, with 17 bases separating them. Germline CDR1 and CDR2: SQVTM and ANQGSEA. CDR3 nucleotides: TGCAGCGTTCTACAGGGCCCTGTTCGAGCTTTCTTT. This sequence encodes CSVLQGPVRAFF.

This clone was recorded once. The chain employs TRBV28 and TRBJ2-6; 7 nucleotides align to TRBD1. The CDR3 loop spans 17 amino acids. Per germline, CDR1 MDHEN and CDR2 SYDVKM. V shed 4 bases and J 2 bases; nucleotides not matched to a gene: 8. The CDR3 DNA is TGTGCCAGCAGTTATATCGGACAGGCAGCTGGGGCCAACGTCCTGACTTTC. The encoded protein is CASSYIGQAAGANVLTF. Complete variable domain (other parts from reference TRBV28 and TRBJ2-6): DVKVTQSSRYLVKRTGEKVFLECVQDMDHENMFWYRQDPGLGLRLIYFSYDVKMKEKGDIPEGYSVSREKKERFSLILESASTNQTSMYLCASSYIGQAAGANVLTFGAGSRLTVL.